These 7 T cell receptor beta chains share one sample of origin, sequenced in a study of neurological immune-mediated disorders. TCRdb reanalysed the 5' RACE reads using MiXCR and keeps one entry per CDR3 protein. The table records roughly 59,000 distinct CDR3 sequences, about 5.2% of them present only once. The specimen sequenced was PBMCs. The origin of the receptors is a human donor with multiple sclerosis. The donor label of this sample is uncertain.

This clonotype has at least ten counts. V is TRBV10-1 and J is TRBJ2-1; no firm D call. V dropped 4 bases and J dropped 9 bases, with 16 bases sitting between them. The CDR3 contains 14 residues. Germline assignment: CDR1 WNHNN and CDR2 SYGVQD (reference sequence). The CDR3 reads CASSAATPVGEQFF. CDR3 bases: TGCGCCAGCAGTGCCGCGACCCCCGTCGGTGAGCAGTTCTTC.

This clonotype was seen at least ten times. This rearrangement joins TRBV12-3 or TRBV12-4 to TRBJ2-7; D uncertain. The CDR3 sequence is 14 residues long. Trimming removed 3 bases from V and 1 base from J, with 10 bases in between. The CDR3 is CASSFYGRSYEQYF. Written as DNA, the CDR3 is TGTGCCAGCAGTTTTTACGGCAGGTCCTACGAGCAGTACTTC.

This clonotype was seen ten or more times. The genes are TRBV20-1 and TRBJ1-2; 9 bases fit TRBD1. This CDR3 is 14 amino acids long. CDR1 and CDR2 from the germline V gene are DFQATT and SNEGSKA (reference sequence). The ends lost 4 bases at V and 4 bases at J; junction bases unmatched: 7. The CDR3 sequence is CSATQGARAYGYTF. CDR3 DNA sequence: TGCAGTGCTACACAGGGGGCGCGAGCCTATGGCTACACCTTC.

This clonotype was picked up many times. J is TRBJ2-2 and V is TRBV3-1, with TRBD2 matching 8 bases. The V gene end was trimmed by 1 base and the J gene end by 6 bases; junction bases not matched to a gene: 4. The CDR3 consists of 15 residues. Germline-derived CDR1 and CDR2 are LGHDT and YNNKEL (reference sequence). In nucleotides, the CDR3 is TGTGCCAGCAGCCAAGCGGGGGGGCCGCCCGGGGAGCTGTTTTTT. Its protein product is CASSQAGGPPGELFF.

There are many counts of this clonotype. The genes are TRBV25-1 and TRBJ2-7; D unresolved. The V gene's germline CDR1 is MGHDK and CDR2 SYGVNS. V gave up 0 bases and J gave up 3 bases, with 6 bases separating them. This CDR3 contains 13 residues. CDR3 DNA: TGTGCCAGCAGTGAATATGGCGGCTACGAGCAGTACTTC. Translation gives CASSEYGGYEQYF.

This clonotype was found many times. V usage is TRBV14 and J usage is TRBJ2-4; 7 bases match TRBD2. J was trimmed by 2 bases and V by 4 bases; bases with no gene match: 5. Germline V CDR1 and CDR2: SGHDN, FVKESK. The CDR3 length is 15 residues. CDR3 sequence (DNA): TGTGCCAGCAGCCTCGTGGGGGGGACCAAAAACATTCAGTACTTC. Its translation is CASSLVGGTKNIQYF.

In its sample, this clonotype was seen many times. The CDR3 loop is CASKGDGRGDEKLFF. CDR3 in DNA: TGCGCCAGCAAGGGGGACGGCAGGGGAGATGAAAAACTGTTTTTT. The chain carries TRBV5-1 and TRBJ1-4; a possible D gene is TRBD1 (6 bases). Trimming took off 6 bases at V and 6 bases at J, with 18 bases between the two ends. The CDR3 is 15 amino acids. Germline values: CDR1 SGHRS, CDR2 YFSETQ. The full variable domain, with the rest looked up from reference TRBV5-1 and TRBJ1-4, is KAGVTQTPRYLIKTRGQQVTLSCSPISGHRSVSWYQQTPGQGLQFLFEYFSETQRNKGNFPGRFSGRQFSNSRSEMNVSTLELGDSALYLCASKGDGRGDEKLFFGSGTQLSVL.